This passage covers 10 T cell receptor beta chains from one sample sequenced in a study of identical twins. TCRdb independently ran MiXCR on the 5' RACE reads; one entry per CDR3 protein. Of hundreds of thousands of distinct CDR3 sequences in the sample, 6% to 6.5% were seen once. Sequencing was performed on naive T cells sorted from blood. The receptor set was obtained from a man between 18 and 29 years old in good health.

The table lists this clonotype with many counts. The gene calls are TRBV28 and TRBJ1-2; 7 bases are shared with TRBD1. The CDR3 runs 15 residues. The J segment lost 4 bases and the V segment lost 4 bases, leaving 9 bases of the junction unmatched. The germline V gene has CDR1 MDHEN and CDR2 SYDVKM. The CDR3 sequence: CASSSQTDRAYGYTF. DNA of the CDR3: TGTGCCAGCAGTTCACAGACAGACAGGGCCTATGGCTACACCTTC.

This clonotype has at least ten counts. The chain is built from TRBV12-3 or TRBV12-4 and TRBJ2-1; 13 positions match TRBD2. The CDR3 consists of 16 residues. The V and J ends lost 6 bases and 7 bases, in that order; junction bases with no gene match: 9. The CDR3 DNA reads TGTGCCAGCAGACCCCCGGGACTAGCGGGACTAAATGAGCAGTTCTTC. Amino acids: CASRPPGLAGLNEQFF.

This clonotype came up many times. The V and J genes are TRBV6-2 or TRBV6-3 and TRBJ2-2, with D possibly TRBD2 on 5 matching bases. Trimming removed 4 bases at V and 0 bases at J, with 9 bases between. Germline values: CDR1 MNHEY, CDR2 SVGEGT. The CDR3 spans 15 residues. In DNA form, the CDR3 reads TGTGCCAGCAGTTTGAGGGAGACGAACACCGGGGAGCTGTTTTTT. Translated: CASSLRETNTGELFF.

This clonotype was counted many times. V is TRBV18 and J is TRBJ1-5, with D perhaps matching TRBD1 (6 bases). Trimming left V 3 bases short and J 0 bases short, with 9 bases between. CDR3 size: 15 residues. Looked up from germline, CDR1 is KGHSH and CDR2 is LQKENI. CDR3 amino acids: CASSPGAISNQPQHF. The CDR3 nucleotides read TGTGCCAGCTCACCGGGGGCAATTAGCAATCAGCCCCAGCATTTT.

This clonotype came up many times. The chain employs TRBV7-9 and TRBJ1-2; 7 positions match TRBD1. V gave up 3 bases and J gave up 0 bases; unmatched junction bases: 1. Germline-derived CDR1 and CDR2 are SEHNR and FQNEAQ (reference sequence). The CDR3 has 14 amino acids. For the CDR3, the DNA is TGTGCCAGCAGCTTGGGGACAGCTAACTATGGCTACACCTTC. It encodes CASSLGTANYGYTF.

This clonotype was counted at least ten times. The chain links TRBV6-2 or TRBV6-3 to TRBJ1-5, with D uncertain. The CDR3 has 14 amino acids. The germline V gene encodes CDR1 MNHEY and CDR2 SVGEGT. V was cut by 2 bases and J by 6 bases, with 11 bases left in between. The CDR3 bases are TGTGCCAGCAGTTACGTCGGGGAAAGTCAGCCCCAGCATTTT. Protein sequence: CASSYVGESQPQHF.

This clonotype has just a few counts. The V gene is TRBV5-1, the J gene TRBJ1-1, with D uncertain. The CDR3 is made up of 18 amino acids. V was pared by 1 base and J by 0 bases, with 19 bases between. Germline V CDR1 and CDR2: SGHRS, YFSETQ. The chain's CDR3 is CASSLLPPASGMNTEAFF. The CDR3 nucleotides are TGCGCCAGCAGCTTGTTGCCCCCGGCCTCGGGAATGAACACTGAAGCTTTCTTT. Drawing the rest from reference TRBV5-1 and TRBJ1-1, the complete variable domain is KAGVTQTPRYLIKTRGQQVTLSCSPISGHRSVSWYQQTPGQGLQFLFEYFSETQRNKGNFPGRFSGRQFSNSRSEMNVSTLELGDSALYLCASSLLPPASGMNTEAFFGQGTRLTVV.

V and J are TRBV5-1 and TRBJ2-6; D gene uncertain. This CDR3 region has 16 residues. Germline V gene sequence: CDR1 SGHRS, CDR2 YFSETQ. V lost 0 bases and J 1 base, leaving 8 bases between the germline ends. CDR3 sequence (DNA): TGCGCCAGCAGCTTGGGCCCCCATTCTGGGGCCAACGTCCTGACTTTC. It encodes CASSLGPHSGANVLTF. The full variable domain, completed using reference TRBV5-1 and TRBJ2-6, is KAGVTQTPRYLIKTRGQQVTLSCSPISGHRSVSWYQQTPGQGLQFLFEYFSETQRNKGNFPGRFSGRQFSNSRSEMNVSTLELGDSALYLCASSLGPHSGANVLTFGAGSRLTVL.

This clonotype has only a few counts. J is TRBJ2-2 and V is TRBV3-1, with 7 bases matching TRBD2. CDR1 is LGHDT and CDR2 is YNNKEL in the germline V gene (reference sequence). V lost 1 base and J lost 0; bases outside the gene matches: 8. The CDR3 runs 18 residues. The CDR3 loop reads CASSQVLGSGANTGELFF. In nucleotides, the CDR3 is TGTGCCAGCAGCCAAGTTTTAGGAAGCGGGGCGAACACCGGGGAGCTGTTTTTT.

The chain recombines TRBV7-2 with TRBJ2-4, with D tentatively TRBD1 or TRBD2 (6 bases each). Germline V CDR1 and CDR2: SGHTA, FQGNSA. The CDR3 is 15 amino acids. V shed 5 bases and J shed 2 bases, with 13 bases lying between them. The CDR3 reads CASSPVGGSKNIQYF. In DNA form, the CDR3 reads TGTGCCAGCAGCCCGGTAGGGGGGTCCAAAAACATTCAGTACTTC. The full variable domain, rest sourced from reference TRBV7-2 and TRBJ2-4, is GAGVSQSPSNKVTEKGKDVELRCDPISGHTALYWYRQSLGQGLEFLIYFQGNSAPDKSGLPSDRFSAERTGGSVSTLTIQRTQQEDSAVYLCASSPVGGSKNIQYFGAGTRLSVL.